This entry concerns a single TCR beta chain. The record originates from a study of beta chain features in type 1 diabetes. V dropped 1 base and J dropped 11 bases, with 14 bases sitting between them. In germline, CDR1 is SNHLY, CDR2 FYNNEI. This CDR3 region has 13 residues. Every bit of the isolated RNA underwent reverse transcription, so sequencing read expressed TCRB transcripts. The assay was immunoSEQ multiplex PCR, and TCRdb's table has in-frame clones only and misses some. In the table there are a few hundred thousand clones, 11% to 15% of which are singletons. J is TRBJ1-1 and V is TRBV2, with D possibly being TRBD1 (6 bases). Material for sequencing was central memory CD4+ T cells from blood. The source is a young man in good health. The CDR3 DNA reads TGTGCCAGCAGTGAAGGGGGGGCACTCTATGCTTTCTTT. Amino acids: CASSEGGALYAFF.